This T cell receptor (beta chain) was found in a study of blood T cell repertoires in COVID-19. Study-wide background: Acute and convalescent COVID-19 specimens originated in the United States, Italy and Spain. PBMCs, B-cell-depleted T cells, or T cells were the source of the cDNA or gDNA that made up the material.

Trimming took off 5 bases at V and 7 bases at J, with 9 bases between the two ends. CDR1 is MDHEN and CDR2 is SYDVKM in the germline V gene. The length of the CDR3 is 11 residues. Original processing methods: Amplification of reference gene primers was used by the study to estimate nucleated cell counts. Sequencing was performed with immunoSEQ multiplex PCR; in TCRdb, only in-frame clones are kept and a portion is missing. V, J and clone size are those of that table, while D and trimming were read from the DNA. In the table there are roughly 100,000 clones, approximately 92% of which are singletons. The rearrangement links TRBV28 to TRBJ2-7; D remains unclear. Source material: peripheral blood. The TCR originated in a woman of 80 years or more with active COVID-19. CDR3 region: CASSSYSEQYF. The CDR3, as DNA: TGTGCCAGCAGTAGTTACAGTGAGCAGTACTTC.